This section outlines one TCR beta chain sequence together with its context. Its antigen is not known. CDR3 length equals 15 residues. The trim removed 6 bases at V and 3 bases at J, leaving 11 bases unmatched. Germline lookup yields CDR1 MNHNS and CDR2 SASEGT. The data were taken from a study of T cells in Graves' hyperthyroidism and ophthalmopathy. Whole-study findings and limits: Blood also carried most thyroid clonotypes expanded above 0.001. Ophthalmopathy, which appeared later, was predicted by the model a median approximately six months before onset.

TCR beta CDR3 region amplification was performed from RNA transcripts. The TCR CDR3 was amplified in a first-round RT-PCR using the HTBI primer set. TCRdb reprocessed the multiplex PCR reads via MiXCR and lists one record per CDR3 protein. The data contain around 610,000 distinct CDR3 sequences, roughly 14% of them singletons. The clonotype comes from a woman between 40 and 55 years old with Graves' ophthalmopathy. Material: blood. The chain recombines TRBV6-1 with TRBJ2-7, with 7 nucleotides matching TRBD1. In nucleotides, the CDR3 is TGTGCCAGCAGCGGAAGGGACAGTCCCTACTACGAGCAGTACTTC. Translated: CASSGRDSPYYEQYF.